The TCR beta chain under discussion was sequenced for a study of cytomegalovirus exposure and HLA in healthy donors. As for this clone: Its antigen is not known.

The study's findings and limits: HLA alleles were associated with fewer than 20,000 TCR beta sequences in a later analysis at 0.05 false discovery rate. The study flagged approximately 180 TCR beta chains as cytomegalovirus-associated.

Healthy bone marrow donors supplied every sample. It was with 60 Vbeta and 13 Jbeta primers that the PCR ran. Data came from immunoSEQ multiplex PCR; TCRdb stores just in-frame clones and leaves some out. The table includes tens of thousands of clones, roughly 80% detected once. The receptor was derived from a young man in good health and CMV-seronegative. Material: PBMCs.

The CDR3 is CASSIIAGGINEQFF. The CDR3 DNA follows: TGTGCCAGTAGTATCATAGCGGGGGGGATCAATGAGCAGTTCTTC. J is TRBJ2-1 and V is TRBV19; 11 bases match TRBD2. The germline gives CDR1 LNHDA, CDR2 SQIVND (reference sequence). This CDR3 region has 15 residues. Germline trimming cut 3 bases from V and 6 bases from J; bases unmatched to any gene: 4.